This T cell receptor beta chain was retrieved from a study of blood T cell repertoires in COVID-19. Study context: In each case, the material was cDNA or gDNA derived from T cells, B-cell-depleted T cells, or PBMCs.

Assay: immunoSEQ multiplex PCR; the TCRdb copy retains only in-frame clones and omits some. The data contain approximately 290,000 clones, approximately 84% of them singletons. The V gene's germline CDR1 is KGHSH and CDR2 LQKENI. V lost 2 bases and J lost 8, with 12 bases in between. This CDR3 comprises 13 residues. The source material was peripheral blood. The sequence was obtained from a person aged 70 to 79 with COVID-19, enrolled during active disease. V gene TRBV18 combines with J gene TRBJ1-2, with TRBD1 as a possible D gene (6 bases). CDR3 protein: CASSPAGAGGYTF. CDR3 in DNA: TGTGCCAGCTCACCAGCAGGGGCCGGCGGCTACACCTTC.